This T cell receptor beta chain was retrieved from a study of T-cell reconstitution after alpha-beta-depleted transplantation in children. V gave up 0 bases and J gave up 4 bases, with 7 bases separating them. Germline loops: CDR1 SGHRS, CDR2 YFSETQ. The CDR3 is made up of 13 amino acids. For TCRbeta, the library was prepared with unique molecular identifiers. TCRdb independently ran MiXCR on the PCR reads; one entry per CDR3 protein. The table records around 960,000 distinct CDR3 sequences, roughly 29% of them present only once. The origin of this receptor is a boy under three years old who had a stem cell transplant for SCID, so the T cells may come from the graft donor. This chain connects TRBV5-1 to TRBJ1-2; D not resolved. The sequences come from PBMCs, mostly from graft donor cells, collected 360 days after TCRalphabeta/CD19-depleted stem cell transplant. CDR3 residues: CASSLERLYGYTF. DNA of the CDR3: TGCGCCAGCAGCTTGGAACGGCTCTATGGCTACACCTTC.